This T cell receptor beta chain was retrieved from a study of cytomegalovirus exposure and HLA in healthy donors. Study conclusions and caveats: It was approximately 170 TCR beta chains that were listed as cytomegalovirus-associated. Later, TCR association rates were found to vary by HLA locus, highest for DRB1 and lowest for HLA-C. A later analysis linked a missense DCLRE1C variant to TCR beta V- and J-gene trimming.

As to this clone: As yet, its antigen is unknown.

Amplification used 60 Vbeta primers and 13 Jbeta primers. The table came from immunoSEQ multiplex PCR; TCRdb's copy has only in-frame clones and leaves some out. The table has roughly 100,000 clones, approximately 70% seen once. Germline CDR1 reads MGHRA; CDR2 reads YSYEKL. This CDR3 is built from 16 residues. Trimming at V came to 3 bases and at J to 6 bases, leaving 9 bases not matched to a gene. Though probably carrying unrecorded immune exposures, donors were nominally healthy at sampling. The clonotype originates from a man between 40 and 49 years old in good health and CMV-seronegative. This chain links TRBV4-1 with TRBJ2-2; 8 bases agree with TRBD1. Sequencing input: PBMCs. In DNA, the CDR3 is TGCGCCAGCAGCCATTTGGGACAGGACCTTTCCGGGGAGCTGTTTTTT. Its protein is CASSHLGQDLSGELFF.